This T cell receptor (beta chain) was sequenced for a study of cytomegalovirus exposure and HLA in healthy donors. About the research overall: As released early, the data held around 80 million unique TCRs from HLA-typed donors. Study-wide points: As immune exposure information, only CMV serostatus was available. According to an earlier analysis, most TCR beta V segments yielded productive rearrangements about 87% or about 30% of the time.

This clone has only one observation. What it binds is unknown. Samples came from healthy bone marrow donors. A multiplex PCR was run with 60 Vbeta primers and 13 Jbeta primers. Sequencing was performed with immunoSEQ multiplex PCR; in TCRdb, only in-frame clones are kept and a portion is missing. The sample carries 120,000 to 150,000 clones, roughly 80% recorded once. Germline values: CDR1 MGHRA, CDR2 YSYEKL. The CDR3 spans 14 residues. V was shortened by 2 bases and J by 10 bases, with 15 bases between the two germline ends. The chain recombines TRBV4-1 with TRBJ1-5; D ambiguous. The sample taken for sequencing was PBMCs. This receptor was taken from a woman in her 30s in good health and CMV-seronegative. In nucleotides, the CDR3 is TGCGCCAGCAGCCAATTGATGTTCCCGGGACCCCAGCATTTT. Protein product: CASSQLMFPGPQHF.